This T cell receptor beta chain was captured by sequencing in a study of identical twins. As for this clonotype: What it recognizes is unknown.

Study conclusions and caveats: Researchers reported weaker excess twin sharing in beta out-of-frame sequences. Findings depended on cross-sectional statistics rather than tracking the same donors.

TCRdb reprocessed the 5' RACE reads with MiXCR, giving one entry per CDR3 protein. The sample records just over 500,000 distinct CDR3 sequences, 22% being singletons. The same sample was also studied in work on T cells expressing NK-cell markers. This second study says: In the group of eight sequenced donors, seven were HCMV-seropositive and one was seronegative.

The clonotype was recovered from a woman between 18 and 30 years old in good health. Sequencing input: CD4+ T cells sorted from blood.

This CDR3 reads CASSLGAGEQYF. DNA for the CDR3: TGTGCCAGCAGCTTGGGGGCAGGCGAGCAGTACTTC. The chain joins TRBV5-4 to TRBJ2-7, with D unresolved. Germline V gene data show CDR1 as SGHNT and CDR2 as YYREEE (reference sequence). Trimming cost V 0 bases and J 6 bases, with 7 bases left between them. This CDR3 contains 12 residues.